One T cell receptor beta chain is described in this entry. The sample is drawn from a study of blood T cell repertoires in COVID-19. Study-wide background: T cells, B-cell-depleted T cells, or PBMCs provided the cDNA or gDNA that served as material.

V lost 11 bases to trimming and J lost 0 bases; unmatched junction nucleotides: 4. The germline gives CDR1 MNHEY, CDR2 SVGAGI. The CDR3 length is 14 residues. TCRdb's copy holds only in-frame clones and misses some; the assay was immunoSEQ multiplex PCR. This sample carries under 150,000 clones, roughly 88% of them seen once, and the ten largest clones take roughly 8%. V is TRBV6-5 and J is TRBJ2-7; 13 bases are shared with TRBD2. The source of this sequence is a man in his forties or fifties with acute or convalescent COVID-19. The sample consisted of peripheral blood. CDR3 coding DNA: TGTGCCGGTGGGACTAGCGGGAACTCCTACGAGCAGTACTTC. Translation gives CAGGTSGNSYEQYF.